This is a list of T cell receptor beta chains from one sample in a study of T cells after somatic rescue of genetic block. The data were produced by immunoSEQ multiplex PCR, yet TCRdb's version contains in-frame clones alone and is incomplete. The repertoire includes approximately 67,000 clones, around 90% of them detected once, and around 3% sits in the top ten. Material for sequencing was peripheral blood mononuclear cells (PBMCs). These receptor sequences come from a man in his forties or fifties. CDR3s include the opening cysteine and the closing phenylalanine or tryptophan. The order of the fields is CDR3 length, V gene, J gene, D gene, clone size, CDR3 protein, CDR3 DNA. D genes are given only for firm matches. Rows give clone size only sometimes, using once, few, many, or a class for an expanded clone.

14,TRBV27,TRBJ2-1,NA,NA,CASSWGPGTSEQFF,TGTGCCAGCAGTTGGGGCCCCGGGACCAGTGAGCAGTTCTTC
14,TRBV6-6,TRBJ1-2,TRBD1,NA,CASRGQGAESGYTF,TGTGCCAGCAGGGGACAGGGGGCTGAAAGTGGCTACACCTTC
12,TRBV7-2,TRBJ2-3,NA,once,CASSLSTNTQYF,TGTGCCAGCAGCTTATCTACCAATACGCAGTATTTT
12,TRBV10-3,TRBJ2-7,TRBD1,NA,CAILTGGYEQYF,TGTGCCATCCTGACAGGGGGCTACGAGCAGTACTTC
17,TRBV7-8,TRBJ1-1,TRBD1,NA,CASSLPRDRLTNTEAFF,TGTGCCAGCAGCTTACCACGGGACAGGTTGACGAACACTGAAGCTTTCTTT
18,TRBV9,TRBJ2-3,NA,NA,CASSVEGGTGTSTDTQYF,TGTGCCAGCAGCGTAGAGGGAGGGACAGGTACTAGCACAGATACGCAGTATTTT
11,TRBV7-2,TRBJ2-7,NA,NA,CASSLHDEQYF,TGTGCCAGCAGCTTACACGACGAGCAGTACTTC
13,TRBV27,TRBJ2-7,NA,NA,CASSLGTSYEQYF,TGTGCCAGCAGTCTCGGGACTTCCTACGAGCAGTACTTC
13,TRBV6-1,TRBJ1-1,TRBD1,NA,CASRQGRDTEAFF,TGTGCCAGCCGACAGGGCAGGGACACTGAAGCTTTCTTT
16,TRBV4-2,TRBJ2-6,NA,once,CASSQDANSGANVLTF,TGTGCCAGCAGCCAAGATGCCAACTCTGGGGCCAACGTCCTGACTTTC
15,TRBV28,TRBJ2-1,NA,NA,CASSLSQLPNNEQFF,TGTGCCAGCAGTTTATCGCAGTTACCGAACAATGAGCAGTTCTTC
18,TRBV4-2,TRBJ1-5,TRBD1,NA,CASSHSQGQGADVQPQHF,TGTGCCAGCAGCCACTCACAAGGGCAGGGGGCCGATGTTCAGCCCCAGCATTTT
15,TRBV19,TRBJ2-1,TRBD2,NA,CASSTLAGAYNEQFF,TGTGCCAGTAGTACCCTAGCGGGAGCTTACAATGAGCAGTTCTTC
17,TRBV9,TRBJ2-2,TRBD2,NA,CASSVPGLAGDTGELFF,TGTGCCAGCAGCGTCCCGGGACTAGCGGGGGACACCGGGGAGCTGTTTTTT
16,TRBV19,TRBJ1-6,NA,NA,CASSMRHTSYNSPLHF,TGTGCCAGTAGTATGAGACATACCTCCTATAATTCACCCCTCCACTTT
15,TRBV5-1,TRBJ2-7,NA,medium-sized,CASSSGPSSKYEQYF,TGCGCCAGCAGCTCCGGGCCCTCATCTAAATACGAGCAGTACTTC
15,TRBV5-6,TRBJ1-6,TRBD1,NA,CASAWWTGPNSPLHF,TGTGCCAGCGCATGGTGGACAGGGCCGAATTCACCCCTCCACTTT
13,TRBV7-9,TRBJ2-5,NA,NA,CASSTDRKETQYF,TGTGCCAGCAGCACCGACAGGAAAGAGACCCAGTACTTC
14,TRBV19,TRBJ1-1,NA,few,CASSTPGVNTEAFF,TGTGCCAGTAGTACCCCCGGAGTGAACACTGAAGCTTTCTTT
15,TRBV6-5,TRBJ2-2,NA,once,CASSYAYRVTGELFF,TGTGCCAGCAGTTACGCGTACAGGGTGACCGGGGAGCTGTTTTTT
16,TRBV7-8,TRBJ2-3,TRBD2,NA,CASSSPGTTSTDTQYF,TGTGCCAGCAGCTCCCCCGGGACTACAAGCACAGATACGCAGTATTTT
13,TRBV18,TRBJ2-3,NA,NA,CASSPTSTDTQYF,TGTGCCAGCTCACCTACTAGCACAGATACGCAGTATTTT
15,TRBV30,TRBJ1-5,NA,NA,CAWSVKGVGNQPQHF,TGTGCCTGGAGTGTAAAGGGGGTGGGCAATCAGCCCCAGCATTTT
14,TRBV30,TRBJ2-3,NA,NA,CAWSGDPTWSTQYF,TGTGCCTGGAGTGGAGATCCTACGTGGAGTACGCAGTATTTT
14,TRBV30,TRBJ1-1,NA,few,CAWSADRQVAEAFF,TGTGCCTGGAGTGCCGATCGACAAGTAGCTGAAGCTTTCTTT
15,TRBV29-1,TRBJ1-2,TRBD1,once,CSVGGMGQGDYGYTF,TGCAGCGTTGGTGGTATGGGACAGGGAGACTATGGCTACACCTTC
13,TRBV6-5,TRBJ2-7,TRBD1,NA,CASRGTGGYEQYF,TGTGCCAGCAGGGGAACAGGGGGCTACGAGCAGTACTTC
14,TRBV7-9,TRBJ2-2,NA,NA,CASSLALYGGELFF,TGTGCCAGCAGCTTAGCTCTCTACGGGGGGGAGCTGTTTTTT
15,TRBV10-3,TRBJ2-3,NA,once,CAISVGALSTDTQYF,TGTGCCATCAGCGTAGGGGCTCTTAGCACAGATACGCAGTATTTT
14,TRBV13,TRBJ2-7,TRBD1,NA,CASSPLDRDYEQYF,TGTGCCAGCTCCCCCTTGGACAGGGACTACGAGCAGTACTTC
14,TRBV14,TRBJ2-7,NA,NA,CASSPTLWAYEQYF,TGTGCCAGCAGCCCTACCCTTTGGGCCTACGAGCAGTACTTC
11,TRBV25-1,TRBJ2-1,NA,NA,CASSQGRRLFF,TGTGCCAGCAGCCAGGGTCGGCGGTTGTTCTTC
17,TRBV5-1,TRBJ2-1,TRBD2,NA,CASSLAPAGGPNNEQFF,TGCGCCAGCAGCTTGGCCCCTGCGGGAGGGCCTAACAATGAGCAGTTCTTC
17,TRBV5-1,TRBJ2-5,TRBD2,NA,CASKRLWASGGKETQYF,TGCGCCAGCAAGCGTTTATGGGCTAGCGGGGGGAAAGAGACCCAGTACTTC
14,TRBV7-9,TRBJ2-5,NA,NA,CASSPGTVQETQYF,TGTGCCAGCAGCCCGGGGACTGTCCAAGAGACCCAGTACTTC
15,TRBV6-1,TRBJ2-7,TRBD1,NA,CASSPGQGIPSEQYF,TGTGCCAGCAGTCCCGGACAGGGTATCCCTAGCGAGCAGTACTTC
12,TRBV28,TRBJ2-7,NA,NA,CASSTRPHEQYF,TGTGCCAGCAGCACCCGGCCCCACGAGCAGTACTTC
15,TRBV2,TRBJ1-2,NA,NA,CASSDSRDMPYGYTF,TGTGCCAGCAGTGACTCCAGGGATATGCCCTATGGCTACACCTTC
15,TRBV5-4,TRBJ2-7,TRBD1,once,CASRQDRGLIYEQYF,TGTGCCAGCAGACAGGACAGGGGGCTTATTTACGAGCAGTACTTC
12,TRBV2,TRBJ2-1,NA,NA,CASRTSYNEQFF,TGTGCCAGCAGAACTAGCTACAATGAGCAGTTCTTC
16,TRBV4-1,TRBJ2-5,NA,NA,CASSQVGPERQETQYF,TGCGCCAGCAGCCAAGTGGGACCCGAGAGACAAGAGACCCAGTACTTC
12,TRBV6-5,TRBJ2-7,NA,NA,CASGRGENEQYF,TGTGCCAGCGGGCGCGGCGAGAACGAGCAGTACTTC
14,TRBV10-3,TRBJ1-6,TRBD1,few,CAISGGQVGSPLHF,TGTGCCATCAGTGGGGGACAGGTAGGCTCACCCCTCCACTTT
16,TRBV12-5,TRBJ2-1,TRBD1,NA,CASGKTDRGLRNEQFF,TGTGCTAGTGGAAAAACGGACAGGGGGTTGAGGAATGAGCAGTTCTTC